This entry features one T cell receptor (beta chain) sequence. Its antigen is not known. Germline V CDR1 and CDR2: LNHDA, SQIVND (reference sequence). The CDR3 covers 13 residues. Trimming took 3 bases from V and 8 from J, leaving 11 bases between them. Peripheral blood and lesional scalp punch biopsies were taken from alopecia areata patients. This entry comes from a study of CD8+ T cells in alopecia areata. Study-level findings and limits: Higher clonality and more expanded CD8+ clones appeared in lesional than normal scalp.

Reverse transcribed after extraction, RNA yielded cDNA as the sequencing template. Data came from immunoSEQ multiplex PCR; TCRdb stores just in-frame clones and leaves some out. The sample gives approximately 54,000 clones, almost 97% of which show up once; roughly 25% is in the top ten. The chain uses TRBV19 and TRBJ2-1; D might be TRBD1 (6 bases). The starting material was CD8+ T cells sorted from blood, obtained at week 0. The TCR comes from a human donor with alopecia areata. CDR3 nucleotide sequence: TGTGCCAGTAGTATGAGCAGGGGTCATGAGCAGTTCTTC. Translating it yields CASSMSRGHEQFF.